Shown below are 17 T cell receptor beta chains from a single sample sequenced in a study of neurological immune-mediated disorders. Each CDR3 protein is one row after TCRdb ran MiXCR on the 5' RACE reads. The profile shows fewer than 35,000 distinct CDR3 sequences, over 4% of them singletons. Specimen: PBMCs. These receptors all stem from a man younger than 35 in good health.

This clonotype showed up many times. V is TRBV14 and J is TRBJ1-1; D ambiguous. Per germline, CDR1 SGHDN and CDR2 FVKESK. The ends were cut back, 3 bases at V and 1 base at J, with 12 bases in the middle. The CDR3 consists of 15 residues. The CDR3 nucleotides read TGTGCCAGCAGCCAGGGCCAGCAGAGGAACACTGAAGCTTTCTTT. Translating gives CASSQGQQRNTEAFF. Together with reference TRBV14 and TRBJ1-1, the CDR3 gives the full variable domain: EAGVTQFPSHSVIEKGQTVTLRCDPISGHDNLYWYRRVMGKEIKFLLHFVKESKQDESGMPNNRFLAERTGGTYSTLKVQPAELEDSGVYFCASSQGQQRNTEAFFGQGTRLTVV.

In this sample, this clonotype turned up many times. The chain joins TRBV7-2 to TRBJ1-2; TRBD1 matches 7 bases. Per germline, CDR1 SGHTA and CDR2 FQGNSA. V was pared by 0 bases and J by 10 bases, with 8 bases of the junction left unmatched. This CDR3 is 14 amino acids long. DNA of the CDR3: TGTGCCAGCAGCTTAGCCGGGACAGTGGGGCCCTACACCTTC. It codes for CASSLAGTVGPYTF. Complete variable domain (other parts from reference TRBV7-2 and TRBJ1-2): GAGVSQSPSNKVTEKGKDVELRCDPISGHTALYWYRQSLGQGLEFLIYFQGNSAPDKSGLPSDRFSAERTGGSVSTLTIQRTQQEDSAVYLCASSLAGTVGPYTFGSGTRLTVV.

Many counts were recorded for this clonotype. The J gene is TRBJ1-1, the V gene TRBV20-1, with TRBD1 matching over 7 bases. Germline V gene lookup returns CDR1 DFQATT and CDR2 SNEGSKA (reference sequence). The trim removed 6 bases at V and 1 base at J, leaving 2 bases unmatched. The CDR3 sequence is 12 residues long. The chain's CDR3 is CSARTGNTEAFF. The CDR3 DNA reads as TGCAGTGCAAGGACAGGGAACACTGAAGCTTTCTTT.

This clonotype was observed at least ten times. This chain connects TRBV20-1 to TRBJ2-2; 11 bases align to TRBD1. Germline V gene lookup returns CDR1 DFQATT and CDR2 SNEGSKA (reference sequence). The CDR3 is 22 amino acids. Losses at the gene ends were 2 bases for V and 5 bases for J; bases not matched to a gene: 25. The CDR3: CSARLRPTRIHAGQGATGELFF. The CDR3 DNA sequence: TGCAGTGCTAGATTGAGGCCCACGCGTATCCACGCAGGACAGGGGGCAACCGGGGAGCTGTTTTTT.

This clonotype was seen at least ten times. The J gene is TRBJ2-1, the V gene TRBV6-5; TRBD2 matches 7 bases. Germline lookup yields CDR1 MNHEY and CDR2 SVGAGI. Trimming cost V 2 bases and J 5 bases; bases outside gene matches: 3. The CDR3 totals 14 residues. The CDR3 protein is CASSYGGSNNEQFF. CDR3 DNA: TGTGCCAGCAGTTACGGCGGGAGTAACAATGAGCAGTTCTTC.

This clonotype has ten or more counts. The chain couples TRBV20-1 to TRBJ1-1; no reliable D call. Trimming pared 4 bases from V and 0 bases from J, leaving 12 bases between. Per the germline V gene, CDR1 is DFQATT and CDR2 is SNEGSKA (reference sequence). This CDR3 has 14 residues. CDR3 region: CSATKKGMNTEAFF. CDR3 DNA: TGCAGTGCTACTAAAAAAGGCATGAACACTGAAGCTTTCTTT.

This clonotype was observed at least ten times. The CDR3 sequence: CATRSEGMDNEQFF. The CDR3 DNA is TGTGCCACCCGGAGCGAGGGAATGGACAATGAGCAGTTCTTC. The gene calls are TRBV6-6 and TRBJ2-1; D is possibly TRBD2 (5 bases). This CDR3 has 14 amino acids. Per germline, CDR1 MNHNY and CDR2 SVGAGI (reference sequence). V was shortened by 10 bases and J by 5 bases, with 18 bases between the two germline ends.

This clonotype occurred many times. The chain joins TRBV29-1 to TRBJ1-1; unclear D gene. The CDR3 is 13 residues long. Germline CDR1 and CDR2: SQVTM and ANQGSEA. V was cut by 6 bases and J by 0 bases, with 11 bases left in between. CDR3 sequence (DNA): TGCAGCGTAGCAGGTCAAATGAACACTGAAGCTTTCTTT. Translating gives CSVAGQMNTEAFF. Drawing the rest from reference TRBV29-1 and TRBJ1-1, the complete variable domain is SAVISQKPSRDICQRGTSLTIQCQVDSQVTMMFWYRQQPGQSLTLIATANQGSEATYESGFVIDKFPISRPNLTFSTLTVSNMSPEDSSIYLCSVAGQMNTEAFFGQGTRLTVV.

This clonotype was found many times. V usage is TRBV29-1 and J usage is TRBJ1-1; 8 nucleotides align to TRBD1. Looked up from germline, CDR1 is SQVTM and CDR2 is ANQGSEA. The CDR3 length is 13 residues. V trimming: 4 bases; J trimming: 0 bases; junction bases outside the gene matches: 1. The CDR3 bases are TGCAGCGTTGGGACAGGGCTGAACACTGAAGCTTTCTTT. Translation gives CSVGTGLNTEAFF.

This clonotype was picked up many times. V and J are TRBV6-5 and TRBJ2-1, with 7 bases lining up with TRBD1. Germline V CDR1 and CDR2: MNHEY, SVGAGI. This CDR3 has 15 amino acids. V gave up 0 bases and J gave up 8 bases; unmatched junction bases: 7. The CDR3 is CASSYSRGRLYEQFF. The CDR3 DNA follows: TGTGCCAGCAGTTACTCGAGGGGGCGTTTGTATGAGCAGTTCTTC.

This clonotype was detected many times. The rearrangement links TRBV5-1 to TRBJ1-3; D unclear. Trimming removed 4 bases from V and 0 bases from J, with 20 bases in between. The CDR3 contains 18 residues. The V gene's germline CDR1 is SGHRS and CDR2 YFSETQ. CDR3 nucleotides: TGCGCCAGCAGCGAACTAGTCGGCAGCCCAAACTCTGGAAACACCATATATTTT. It is translated as CASSELVGSPNSGNTIYF.

This clonotype came up many times. This rearrangement joins TRBV5-1 to TRBJ2-5; D is possibly TRBD1 (5 bases). Trimming shortened V by 0 bases and J by 2 bases, and 17 bases separated the two germline ends. Germline loops: CDR1 SGHRS, CDR2 YFSETQ. The CDR3 has 17 amino acids. Here the CDR3 reads CASSLGTIGDRQETQYF. In DNA form, the CDR3 reads TGCGCCAGCAGCTTGGGGACAATCGGAGATCGTCAAGAGACCCAGTACTTC.

This clonotype appeared many times. This rearrangement joins TRBV5-1 to TRBJ2-5; no clear D gene. Trimming left V 7 bases short and J 1 base short, with 8 bases between. The CDR3 has 12 residues. Germline-derived CDR1 and CDR2 are SGHRS and YFSETQ. CDR3 protein: CASGVSQETQYF. CDR3 DNA: TGCGCCAGCGGAGTCTCCCAAGAGACCCAGTACTTC.

This clonotype was counted many times. The rearrangement joins TRBV6-2 or TRBV6-3 to TRBJ1-1; the D gene is possibly TRBD1 (5 bases). Trimming removed 2 bases from V and 8 bases from J, with 12 bases in between. The germline gives CDR1 MNHEY, CDR2 SVGEGT. The CDR3 sequence is 13 residues long. The CDR3 spells CASSYGTPGEAFF. The CDR3 DNA reads as TGTGCCAGCAGTTACGGGACGCCCGGAGAAGCTTTCTTT.

Many counts were recorded for this clonotype. This rearrangement joins TRBV5-1 to TRBJ1-1, with TRBD1 as a possible D gene (5 bases). Looked up from germline, CDR1 is SGHRS and CDR2 is YFSETQ. Trimming shortened V by 1 base and J by 7 bases, and 14 bases separated the two germline ends. This CDR3 spans 14 amino acids. CDR3 coding DNA: TGCGCCAGCAGCTTGTTGCCGGGGCAGGGTGAAGCTTTCTTT. It codes for CASSLLPGQGEAFF.

This clonotype was detected ten times or more. The J gene is TRBJ2-1, the V gene TRBV5-1; D gene unclear. This CDR3 is built from 14 residues. Trimming shortened V by 4 bases and J by 7 bases, and 15 bases separated the two germline ends. Germline lookup yields CDR1 SGHRS and CDR2 YFSETQ. CDR3 loop: CASSNPAGSNEQFF. DNA for the CDR3: TGCGCCAGCAGCAACCCGGCCGGGTCAAATGAGCAGTTCTTC.

This clonotype occurred many times. V usage is TRBV20-1 and J usage is TRBJ1-6, with TRBD1 identical over 9 bases. Germline lookup yields CDR1 DFQATT and CDR2 SNEGSKA (reference sequence). V gave up 1 base and J gave up 0 bases; unmatched junction bases: 4. The CDR3 spans 17 residues. Here the CDR3 reads CSARAGQGSSYNSPLHF. In DNA form, the CDR3 reads TGCAGTGCTAGAGCGGGACAGGGTAGCTCCTATAATTCACCCCTCCACTTT.